Each of the 22 T cell receptor beta chains below was sequenced from the same sample in a study of early T cells in non-severe SARS-CoV-2 infection. TCRdb fed the 5' RACE reads into MiXCR, producing one record per CDR3 protein. The sample holds 65,000 to 80,000 distinct CDR3 sequences, roughly 13% seen once. Sequencing was done on a sample of whole blood. All receptors derive from an adult who was a healthcare worker with PCR-confirmed SARS-CoV-2 infection or an uninfected control (not recorded which).

This clonotype was picked up a small number of times. The V and J genes are TRBV6-2 or TRBV6-3 and TRBJ1-1; 8 nucleotides agree with TRBD1. V was clipped by 7 bases and J by 8 bases; unmatched bases: 3. The V gene's germline CDR1 is MNHEY and CDR2 SVGEGT. The CDR3 totals 11 residues. This CDR3 is CASTQGGEAFF. In DNA, the CDR3 is TGTGCCAGCACACAGGGGGGAGAAGCTTTCTTT.

This clonotype was seen only a few times. The chain recombines TRBV9 with TRBJ2-3; D is possibly TRBD2 (5 bases). V was cut by 0 bases and J by 1 base, with 15 bases left in between. From germline, CDR1 is SGDLS and CDR2 YYNGEE. This CDR3 spans 17 amino acids. As DNA, the CDR3 is TGTGCCAGCAGCGTAGCTACGGAACCGCGGGGCACAGATACGCAGTATTTT. As protein: CASSVATEPRGTDTQYF.

The rearrangement joins TRBV29-1 to TRBJ1-2, with TRBD1 matching over 8 bases. Germline V lookup: CDR1 SQVTM, CDR2 ANQGSEA. This CDR3 contains 14 residues. The V gene end was trimmed by 2 bases and the J gene end by 7 bases; junction bases not matched to a gene: 9. For the CDR3, the DNA is TGCAGCGTTGAATACGGTCAGGGGGCGACTGGCTACACCTTC. Its protein product is CSVEYGQGATGYTF. Looking up the rest from reference TRBV29-1 and TRBJ1-2 gives the full variable domain: SAVISQKPSRDICQRGTSLTIQCQVDSQVTMMFWYRQQPGQSLTLIATANQGSEATYESGFVIDKFPISRPNLTFSTLTVSNMSPEDSSIYLCSVEYGQGATGYTFGSGTRLTVV.

The table lists this clonotype with many counts. This chain uses TRBV6-4 with TRBJ1-1; the D gene is possibly TRBD1 (5 bases). The CDR3 length is 14 residues. V lost 2 bases, J lost 1 base, and 8 bases lay in between. The V gene's germline CDR1 is MRHNA and CDR2 SNTAGT. DNA for the CDR3: TGTGCCAGCAGTGACACGGACAAGAACACTGAAGCTTTCTTT. This encodes CASSDTDKNTEAFF.

This rearrangement joins TRBV27 to TRBJ2-7, with a possible D match to TRBD2 (7 bases). The CDR3 runs 14 residues. Germline V gene sequence: CDR1 MNHEY, CDR2 SMNVEV (reference sequence). With 2 bases removed from V and 5 bases from J, the gap between germline ends came to 13 bases. The CDR3 spells CASSLRGGLNEQYF. CDR3 DNA sequence: TGTGCCAGCAGTTTAAGGGGGGGCCTCAACGAGCAGTACTTC.

This rearrangement joins TRBV18 to TRBJ2-7, with TRBD2 matching 8 bases. The ends lost 1 base at V and 3 bases at J; junction bases unmatched: 2. Germline V gene lookup returns CDR1 KGHSH and CDR2 LQKENI. The CDR3 runs to 14 residues. CDR3 sequence reads: CASSPLGGDYEQYF. CDR3 in DNA: TGTGCCAGCTCACCACTCGGGGGGGACTACGAGCAGTACTTC. The full variable domain, its missing parts supplied by reference TRBV18 and TRBJ2-7, is NAGVMQNPRHLVRRRGQEARLRCSPMKGHSHVYWYRQLPEEGLKFMVYLQKENIIDESGMPKERFSAEFPKEGPSILRIQQVVRGDSAAYFCASSPLGGDYEQYFGPGTRLTVT.

This clonotype has at least ten counts. The chain links TRBV6-5 to TRBJ2-5; possible D gene TRBD2, 6 bases. Germline V CDR1 and CDR2: MNHEY, SVGAGI. With 6 bases removed from V and 2 bases from J, the gap between germline ends came to 22 bases. The CDR3 is made up of 17 amino acids. The CDR3 DNA reads as TGTGCCAGCAGCGAAACGTTCCCGGGAGTCGAACAAGAGACCCAGTACTTC. Amino acids: CASSETFPGVEQETQYF.

The rearrangement uses TRBV29-1 and TRBJ2-2; TRBD1 is a possible D gene (5 bases). V was trimmed by 5 bases and J by 5 bases, leaving 12 bases between them. The CDR3 is 13 residues long. The germline V gene has CDR1 SQVTM and CDR2 ANQGSEA. CDR3 region: CSVRPAGTGELFF. In DNA form, the CDR3 reads TGCAGCGTTCGCCCGGCAGGGACCGGGGAGCTGTTTTTT.

This clonotype came up a few times. CDR3 residues: CASSLEGTPLHF. CDR3 bases: TGTGCCAGCAGCTTAGAGGGGACACCCCTCCACTTT. J is TRBJ1-6 and V is TRBV7-2, with D perhaps TRBD1 (5 bases). The CDR3 is 12 amino acids. Germline V gene sequence: CDR1 SGHTA, CDR2 FQGNSA. V was trimmed by 1 base and J by 11 bases, leaving 6 bases between them. Full variable domain (rest looked up from reference TRBV7-2 and TRBJ1-6): GAGVSQSPSNKVTEKGKDVELRCDPISGHTALYWYRQSLGQGLEFLIYFQGNSAPDKSGLPSDRFSAERTGGSVSTLTIQRTQQEDSAVYLCASSLEGTPLHFGNGTRLTVT.

The chain uses TRBV20-1 and TRBJ1-5; D call uncertain. The CDR3 is 12 amino acids. The germline V gene encodes CDR1 DFQATT and CDR2 SNEGSKA (reference sequence). The V gene lost 1 base and the J gene lost 7 bases, with 8 bases spanning the gap. The CDR3 is CSARGASQPQHF. Here the CDR3 DNA reads TGCAGTGCTAGAGGGGCATCCCAGCCCCAGCATTTT.

This clonotype was seen more than once but under ten times. This chain links TRBV4-3 with TRBJ1-1; D is perhaps TRBD1 (5 bases). V lost 0 bases to trimming and J lost 11 bases, with 16 bases between them. The CDR3 consists of 14 residues. Germline CDR1 is LGHNA and CDR2 is YSLEER. This chain's CDR3 is CASSQDRVKGRAFF. The DNA for the CDR3 is TGCGCCAGCAGCCAAGATAGGGTGAAGGGGCGTGCTTTCTTT.

This clonotype was counted ten times or more. The V call is TRBV30, the J call TRBJ1-3; D is possibly TRBD1 (6 bases). CDR1 is GTSNPN, CDR2 SVGIG, per germline (reference sequence). Trimming removed 3 bases at V and 4 bases at J, with 16 bases between. The CDR3 is 15 residues long. CDR3 amino acids: CAWRDPGAQGNTIYF. The DNA of the CDR3 is TGTGCCTGGAGGGATCCGGGGGCGCAAGGAAACACCATATATTTT. Supplemented by reference TRBV30 and TRBJ1-3, the full variable domain reads SQTIHQWPATLVQPVGSPLSLECTVEGTSNPNLYWYRQAAGRGLQLLFYSVGIGQISSEVPQNLSASRPQDRQFILSSKKLLLSDSGFYLCAWRDPGAQGNTIYFGEGSWLTVV.

This clonotype appeared a few times. This chain connects TRBV5-1 to TRBJ2-1, with 10 bases identical to TRBD2. V dropped 4 bases and J dropped 7; count of bases not matched to a gene: 2. The V gene's germline CDR1 is SGHRS and CDR2 YFSETQ. The CDR3 consists of 13 residues. CDR3 nucleotide sequence: TGCGCCAGCAGCCGGACTAGCGGAAATGAGCAGTTCTTC. Protein product: CASSRTSGNEQFF. The variable domain in full, with the rest retrieved from reference TRBV5-1 and TRBJ2-1, is KAGVTQTPRYLIKTRGQQVTLSCSPISGHRSVSWYQQTPGQGLQFLFEYFSETQRNKGNFPGRFSGRQFSNSRSEMNVSTLELGDSALYLCASSRTSGNEQFFGPGTRLTVL.

This sequence joins TRBV2 and TRBJ1-1; D possibly corresponds to TRBD1 (6 bases). Germline V gene data show CDR1 as SNHLY and CDR2 as FYNNEI. This CDR3 is 11 amino acids long. V was cut by 10 bases and J by 8 bases, with 14 bases left in between. The CDR3 bases are TGTGCCACCGGGGGCCCAAACGAAGCTTTCTTT. It encodes CATGGPNEAFF.

The chain has TRBV2 and TRBJ2-5; TRBD2 aligns across 11 bases. Per germline, CDR1 SNHLY and CDR2 FYNNEI. The length of the CDR3 is 17 residues. V lost 4 bases to trimming and J lost 2 bases; unmatched junction nucleotides: 9. The CDR3, as DNA: TGTGCCAGCAGTGGAACTAGCGGGAGTTACCCACAAGAGACCCAGTACTTC. It translates to CASSGTSGSYPQETQYF.

This clonotype was picked up a small number of times. The chain couples TRBV4-2 to TRBJ1-2; D unclear. This CDR3 spans 15 amino acids. Germline CDR1 and CDR2: LGHNA and YNFKEQ. V was cut by 4 bases and J by 3 bases, with 15 bases left in between. The CDR3 reads CASSLTLKADYGYTF. In nucleotides, the CDR3 is TGTGCCAGCAGCCTAACACTCAAAGCGGACTATGGCTACACCTTC.

This clonotype has a count of ten or more. The chain couples TRBV6-5 to TRBJ2-3; D possibly matches TRBD1 or TRBD2 (6 bases each). This CDR3 region has 14 residues. CDR1 is MNHEY and CDR2 is SVGAGI in the germline V gene. The germline V and J ends were trimmed by 6 bases and 6 bases, with 16 bases remaining between them. The CDR3: CASRIVMGGDTQYF. The CDR3 bases are TGTGCCAGCAGGATTGTTATGGGGGGCGATACGCAGTATTTT.

The chain uses TRBV7-2 and TRBJ2-1; perhaps TRBD2 as D (5 bases). This CDR3 region has 16 residues. Trimming stripped 6 bases from V and 0 bases from J, with 15 bases between. Germline V CDR1 and CDR2: SGHTA, FQGNSA. This CDR3 reads CASRPWIASSYNEQFF. DNA for the CDR3: TGTGCCAGCAGACCCTGGATAGCGAGCTCCTACAATGAGCAGTTCTTC.

This clonotype was picked up a small number of times. The rearrangement links TRBV27 to TRBJ2-1, with D unclear. Germline V CDR1 and CDR2: MNHEY, SMNVEV (reference sequence). The CDR3 runs 14 residues. V was cut by 8 bases and J by 3 bases, with 14 bases left in between. The CDR3 protein is CASQLSSLYNEQFF. The CDR3 nucleotides read TGTGCCAGCCAATTGTCTAGTCTCTACAATGAGCAGTTCTTC.

This chain joins TRBV11-2 and TRBJ2-2; weak D call: TRBD2 (5 bases). The CDR3 spans 15 residues. The germline gives CDR1 SGHAT, CDR2 FQNNGV. Trimming took 1 base from V and 5 from J, leaving 11 bases between them. CDR3 sequence (DNA): TGTGCCAGCAGCTTAGCTGGGAGCCTAACCGGGGAGCTGTTTTTT. Its protein is CASSLAGSLTGELFF.

There are a few counts of this clonotype. This chain uses TRBV7-9 with TRBJ2-3; unclear D gene. CDR1 and CDR2 (germline): SEHNR, FQNEAQ (reference sequence). The V gene lost 5 bases and the J gene lost 10 bases, with 13 bases spanning the gap. The CDR3 has 12 amino acids. The CDR3 bases are TGTGCCAGCAGCCGACACGCTGGGGCGCAGTATTTT. Amino acid sequence: CASSRHAGAQYF. The variable domain in full, completed from reference TRBV7-9 and TRBJ2-3, reads DTGVSQNPRHKITKRGQNVTFRCDPISEHNRLYWYRQTLGQGPEFLTYFQNEAQLEKSRLLSDRFSAERPKGSFSTLEIQRTEQGDSAMYLCASSRHAGAQYFGPGTRLTVL.

This clonotype was seen a few times. The chain couples TRBV11-2 to TRBJ2-1; TRBD2 agrees at 9 bases. The J segment lost 7 bases and the V segment lost 3 bases, leaving 7 bases of the junction unmatched. The CDR3 is made up of 15 amino acids. Germline V gene lookup returns CDR1 SGHAT and CDR2 FQNNGV. CDR3 nucleotide sequence: TGTGCCAGCAGCTTCCGCGGGGGGGCGCGAAATGAGCAGTTCTTC. The encoded protein is CASSFRGGARNEQFF.